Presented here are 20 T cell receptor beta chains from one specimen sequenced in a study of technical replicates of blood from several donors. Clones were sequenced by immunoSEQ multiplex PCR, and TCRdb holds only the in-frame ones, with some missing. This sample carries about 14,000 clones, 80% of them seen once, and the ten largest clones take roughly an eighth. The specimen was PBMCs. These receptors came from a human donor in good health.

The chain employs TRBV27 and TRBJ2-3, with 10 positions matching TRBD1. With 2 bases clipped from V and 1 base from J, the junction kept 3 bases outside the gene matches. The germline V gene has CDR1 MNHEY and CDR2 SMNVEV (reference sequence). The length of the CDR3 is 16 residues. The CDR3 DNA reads TGTGCCAGCAGTTTACTTGGGACAGGGGGCACAGATACGCAGTATTTT. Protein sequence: CASSLLGTGGTDTQYF.

Here the CDR3 reads CASSSGGANTDTQYF. In nucleotides, the CDR3 is TGTGCCAGCAGCTCCGGGGGGGCAAATACAGATACGCAGTATTTT. The V and J genes are TRBV11-3 and TRBJ2-3; 8 bases fit TRBD2. Germline V CDR1 and CDR2: SGHNT, YENEEA. This CDR3 contains 15 residues. The trim removed 4 bases at V and 3 bases at J, leaving 6 bases unmatched. The full variable domain, rest sourced from reference TRBV11-3 and TRBJ2-3, is EAGVVQSPRYKIIEKKQPVAFWCNPISGHNTLYWYLQNLGQGPELLIRYENEEAVDDSQLPKDRFSAERLKGVDSTLKIQPAELGDSAVYLCASSSGGANTDTQYFGPGTRLTVL.

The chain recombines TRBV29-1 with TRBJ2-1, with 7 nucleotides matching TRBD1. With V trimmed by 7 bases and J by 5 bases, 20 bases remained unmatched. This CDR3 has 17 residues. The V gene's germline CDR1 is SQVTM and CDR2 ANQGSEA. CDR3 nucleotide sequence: TGCAGCGGACAGGGTTTTCCCGGACCAACAAATAACAATGAGCAGTTCTTC. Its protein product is CSGQGFPGPTNNNEQFF.

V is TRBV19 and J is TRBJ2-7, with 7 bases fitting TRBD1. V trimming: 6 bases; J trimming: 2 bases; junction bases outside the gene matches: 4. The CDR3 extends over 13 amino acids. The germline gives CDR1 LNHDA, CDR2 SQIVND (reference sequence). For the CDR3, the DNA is TGTGCCAGTAGCGACAGGGCCGCCTACGAGCAGTACTTC. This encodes CASSDRAAYEQYF. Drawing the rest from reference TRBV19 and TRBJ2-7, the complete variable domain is DGGITQSPKYLFRKEGQNVTLSCEQNLNHDAMYWYRQDPGQGLRLIYYSQIVNDFQKGDIAEGYSVSREKKESFPLTVTSAQKNPTAFYLCASSDRAAYEQYFGPGTRLTVT.

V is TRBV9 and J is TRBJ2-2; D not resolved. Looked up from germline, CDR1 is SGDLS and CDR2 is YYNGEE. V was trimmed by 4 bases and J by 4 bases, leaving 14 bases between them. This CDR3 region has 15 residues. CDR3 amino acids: CASSPSLDITGELFF. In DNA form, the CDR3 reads TGTGCCAGCAGCCCCAGTCTAGATATCACCGGGGAGCTGTTTTTT. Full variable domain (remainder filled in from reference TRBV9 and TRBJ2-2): DSGVTQTPKHLITATGQRVTLRCSPRSGDLSVYWYQQSLDQGLQFLIQYYNGEERAKGNILERFSAQQFPDLHSELNLSSLELGDSALYFCASSPSLDITGELFFGEGSRLTVL.

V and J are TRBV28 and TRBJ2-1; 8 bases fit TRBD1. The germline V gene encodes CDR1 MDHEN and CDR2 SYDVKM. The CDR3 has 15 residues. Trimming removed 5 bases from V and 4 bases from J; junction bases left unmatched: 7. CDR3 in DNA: TGTGCCAGCAGTCGTGGACAGGGCTTATACAATGAGCAGTTCTTC. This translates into CASSRGQGLYNEQFF.

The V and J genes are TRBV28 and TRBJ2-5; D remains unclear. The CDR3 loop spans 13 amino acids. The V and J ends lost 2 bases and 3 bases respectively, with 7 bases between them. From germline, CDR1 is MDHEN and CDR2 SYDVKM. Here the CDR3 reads CASSLNIEETQYF. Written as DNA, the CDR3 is TGTGCCAGCAGTTTAAATATAGAAGAGACCCAGTACTTC.

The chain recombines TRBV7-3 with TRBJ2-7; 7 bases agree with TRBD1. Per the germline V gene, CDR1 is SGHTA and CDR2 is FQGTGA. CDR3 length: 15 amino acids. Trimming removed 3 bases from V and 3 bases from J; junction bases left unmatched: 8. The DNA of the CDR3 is TGTGCCAGCAGCTTGAGGGGGCAGGGAGACTACGAGCAGTACTTC. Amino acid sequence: CASSLRGQGDYEQYF.

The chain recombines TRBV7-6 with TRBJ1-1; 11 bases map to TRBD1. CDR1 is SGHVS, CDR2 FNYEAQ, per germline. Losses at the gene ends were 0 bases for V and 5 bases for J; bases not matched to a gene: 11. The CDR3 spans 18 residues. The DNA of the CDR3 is TGTGCCAGCAGCTTAGCTCGTGGGACAGGGGGAGGTGTGACTGAAGCTTTCTTT. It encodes CASSLARGTGGGVTEAFF.

The DNA for the CDR3 is TGTGCCATCAGTGAGTCGAACACGGGTAGCACAGATACGCAGTATTTT. Its translation is CAISESNTGSTDTQYF. J is TRBJ2-3 and V is TRBV10-3; D remains ambiguous. The CDR3 loop spans 16 amino acids. Germline assignment: CDR1 ENHRY and CDR2 SYGVKD. Trimming shortened V by 0 bases and J by 0 bases, and 10 bases separated the two germline ends.

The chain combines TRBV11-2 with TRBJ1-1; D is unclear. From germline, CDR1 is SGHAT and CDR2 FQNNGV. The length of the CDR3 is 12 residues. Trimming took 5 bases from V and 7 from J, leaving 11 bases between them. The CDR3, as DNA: TGTGCCAGCAGCAAAGAGAGAAATGAAGCTTTCTTT. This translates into CASSKERNEAFF. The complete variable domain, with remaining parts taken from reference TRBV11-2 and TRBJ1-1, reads EAGVAQSPRYKIIEKRQSVAFWCNPISGHATLYWYQQILGQGPKLLIQFQNNGVVDDSQLPKDRFSAERLKGVDSTLKIQPAKLEDSAVYLCASSKERNEAFFGQGTRLTVV.

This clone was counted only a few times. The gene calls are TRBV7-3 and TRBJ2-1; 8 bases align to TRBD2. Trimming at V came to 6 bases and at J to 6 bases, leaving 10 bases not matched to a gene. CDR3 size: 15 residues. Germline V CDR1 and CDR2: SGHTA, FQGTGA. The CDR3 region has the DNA TGTGCCAGCAGGTCAAGCGGGAGCTCACTCAATGAGCAGTTCTTC. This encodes CASRSSGSSLNEQFF.

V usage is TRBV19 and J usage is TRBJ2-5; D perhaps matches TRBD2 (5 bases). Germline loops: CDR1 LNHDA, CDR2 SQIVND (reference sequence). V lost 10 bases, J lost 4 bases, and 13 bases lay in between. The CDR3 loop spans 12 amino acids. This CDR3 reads CATAASPETQYF. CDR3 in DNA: TGTGCCACCGCTGCTAGCCCAGAGACCCAGTACTTC. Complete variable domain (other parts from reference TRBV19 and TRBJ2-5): DGGITQSPKYLFRKEGQNVTLSCEQNLNHDAMYWYRQDPGQGLRLIYYSQIVNDFQKGDIAEGYSVSREKKESFPLTVTSAQKNPTAFYLCATAASPETQYFGPGTRLLVL.

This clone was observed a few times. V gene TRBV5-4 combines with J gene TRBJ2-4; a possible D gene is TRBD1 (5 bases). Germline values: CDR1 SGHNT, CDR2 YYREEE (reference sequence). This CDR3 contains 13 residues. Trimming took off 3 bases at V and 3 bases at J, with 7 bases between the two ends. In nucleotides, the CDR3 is TGTGCCAGCAGCTCAGACAGCAAAAACATTCAGTACTTC. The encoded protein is CASSSDSKNIQYF.

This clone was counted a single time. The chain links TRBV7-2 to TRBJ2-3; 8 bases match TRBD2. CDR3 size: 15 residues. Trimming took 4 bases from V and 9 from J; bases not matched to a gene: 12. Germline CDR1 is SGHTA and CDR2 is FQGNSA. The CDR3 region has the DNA TGTGCCAGCAGCTCCCCTACGGGGGGGCTGGGGACGCAGTATTTT. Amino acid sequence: CASSSPTGGLGTQYF.

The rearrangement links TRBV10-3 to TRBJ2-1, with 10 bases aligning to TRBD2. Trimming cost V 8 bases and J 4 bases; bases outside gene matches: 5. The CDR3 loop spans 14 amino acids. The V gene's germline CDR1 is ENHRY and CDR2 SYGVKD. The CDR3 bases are TGTGCCATCGGTACTAGCGGGGATTACAATGAGCAGTTCTTC. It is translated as CAIGTSGDYNEQFF.

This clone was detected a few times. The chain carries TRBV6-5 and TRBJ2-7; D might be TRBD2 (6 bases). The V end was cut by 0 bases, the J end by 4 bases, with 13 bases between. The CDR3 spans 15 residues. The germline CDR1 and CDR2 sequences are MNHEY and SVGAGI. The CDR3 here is CASSYSRGTGYEQYF. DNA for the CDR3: TGTGCCAGCAGTTACTCGCGGGGAACGGGGTACGAGCAGTACTTC.

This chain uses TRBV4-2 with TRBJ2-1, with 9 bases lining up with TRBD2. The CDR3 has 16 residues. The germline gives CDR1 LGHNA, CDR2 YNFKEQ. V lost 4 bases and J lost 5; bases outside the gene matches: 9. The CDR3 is CASSPSAASGNNEQFF. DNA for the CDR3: TGTGCCAGCAGCCCCTCGGCGGCTAGCGGGAACAATGAGCAGTTCTTC.

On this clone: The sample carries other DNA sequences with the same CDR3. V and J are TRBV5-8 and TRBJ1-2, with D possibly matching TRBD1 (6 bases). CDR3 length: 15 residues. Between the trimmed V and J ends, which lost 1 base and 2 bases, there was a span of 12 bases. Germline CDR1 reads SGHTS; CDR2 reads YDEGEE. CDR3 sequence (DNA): TGTGCCAGCAGCTTGCAGGGGTGGGCAAACTATGGCTACACCTTC. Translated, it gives CASSLQGWANYGYTF.

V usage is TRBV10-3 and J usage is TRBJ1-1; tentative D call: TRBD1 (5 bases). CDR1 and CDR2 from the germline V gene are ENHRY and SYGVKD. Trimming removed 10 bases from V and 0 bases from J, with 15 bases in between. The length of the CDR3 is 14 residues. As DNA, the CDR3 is TGTGCCACCTGGGTGGGGCTCCTGAACACTGAAGCTTTCTTT. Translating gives CATWVGLLNTEAFF.